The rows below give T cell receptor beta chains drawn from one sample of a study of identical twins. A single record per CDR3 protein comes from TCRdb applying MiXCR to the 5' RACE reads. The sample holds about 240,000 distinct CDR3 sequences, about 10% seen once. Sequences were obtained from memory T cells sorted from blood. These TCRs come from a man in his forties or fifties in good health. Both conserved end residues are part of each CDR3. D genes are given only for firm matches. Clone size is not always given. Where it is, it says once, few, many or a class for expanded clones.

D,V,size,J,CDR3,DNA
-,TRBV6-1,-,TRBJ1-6,CASSLHQGNLNNSPLHF,TGTGCCAGCAGTCTCCACCAGGGGAACCTTAATAATTCACCCCTCCACTTT
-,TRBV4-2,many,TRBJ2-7,CASSQDTVSYGQYF,TGTGCCAGCAGCCAAGATACGGTCTCCTACGGGCAGTACTTC
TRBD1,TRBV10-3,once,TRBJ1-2,CAIRGGQYYGHTF,TGTGCCATCAGGGGGGGACAGTACTATGGCCACACCTTC
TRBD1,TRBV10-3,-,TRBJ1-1,CAISPDRGMSEAFF,TGTGCCATCAGCCCGGACAGGGGAATGTCTGAAGCTTTCTTT
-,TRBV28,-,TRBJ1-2,CASSFKRGYGYTF,TGTGCCAGCAGTTTTAAGCGAGGATATGGCTACACCTTC
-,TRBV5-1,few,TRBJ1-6,CASSSKTGGNSPLHF,TGCGCCAGCAGCTCTAAAACAGGAGGTAATTCACCCCTCCACTTT
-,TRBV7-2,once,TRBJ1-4,CASRPGRSNEKLFF,TGTGCCAGCCGCCCCGGACGGTCTAATGAAAAACTGTTTTTT
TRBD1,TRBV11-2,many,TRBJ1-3,CASSLDPPRQGYSGNTIYF,TGTGCCAGCAGCTTAGACCCCCCTCGACAGGGGTACTCTGGAAACACCATATATTTT
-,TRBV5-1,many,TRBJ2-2,CASSLDGGYTGELFF,TGCGCCAGCAGCTTGGACGGGGGCTACACCGGGGAGCTGTTTTTT
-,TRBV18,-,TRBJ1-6,CASSPPTALNSPLHF,TGTGCCAGCTCACCACCGACAGCTCTGAATTCACCCCTCCACTTT
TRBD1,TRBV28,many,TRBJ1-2,CASSFGQGAVGGGYTF,TGTGCCAGCAGTTTCGGACAGGGGGCGGTCGGTGGTGGCTACACCTTC
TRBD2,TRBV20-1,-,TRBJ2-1,CSARVGSGGPDEQFF,TGCAGTGCTAGAGTGGGGAGCGGGGGGCCAGATGAGCAGTTCTTC
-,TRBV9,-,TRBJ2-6,CASSALGFGANVLTF,TGTGCCAGCAGCGCTCTTGGGTTTGGGGCCAACGTCCTGACTTTC
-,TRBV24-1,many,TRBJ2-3,CATEGMRDSKNPDTQYF,TGTGCCACGGAAGGCATGCGGGACAGCAAAAATCCAGATACGCAGTATTTT
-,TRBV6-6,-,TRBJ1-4,CASSRDGEKLFF,TGTGCCAGCAGTAGGGACGGTGAAAAACTGTTTTTT
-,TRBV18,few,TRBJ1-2,CASSPGREGIGYGYTF,TGTGCCAGCTCCCCCGGGAGGGAAGGTATCGGCTATGGCTACACCTTC
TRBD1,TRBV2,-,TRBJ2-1,CASSYARDRAGNEQFF,TGTGCCAGCAGCTACGCCCGGGACAGGGCGGGGAATGAGCAGTTCTTC
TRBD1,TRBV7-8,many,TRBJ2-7,CASSLGSRGLYEQYF,TGTGCCAGCAGCTTAGGTTCCAGGGGGCTATACGAGCAGTACTTC
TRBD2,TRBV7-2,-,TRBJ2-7,CASSLAVAGGYEQYF,TGTGCCAGCAGCTTAGCGGTAGCGGGGGGCTACGAGCAGTACTTC
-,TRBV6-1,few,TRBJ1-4,CASSLYRGGEKLFF,TGTGCCAGCAGCCTATACCGGGGCGGCGAAAAACTGTTTTTT
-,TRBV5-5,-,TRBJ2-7,CASSLVIRQGTTYEQYF,TGTGCCAGCAGCTTGGTCATCCGACAGGGGACTACCTACGAGCAGTACTTC
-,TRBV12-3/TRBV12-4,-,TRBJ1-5,CASSQGWEQPQHF,TGTGCCAGCAGTCAGGGGTGGGAGCAGCCCCAGCATTTT
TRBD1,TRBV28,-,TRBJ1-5,CASILGGTGGQPQHF,TGTGCCAGCATTCTGGGGGGGACAGGGGGCCAGCCCCAGCATTTT
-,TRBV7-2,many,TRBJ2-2,CASSLDLRAGELFF,TGTGCCAGCAGCTTGGACCTTAGGGCCGGGGAGCTGTTTTTT
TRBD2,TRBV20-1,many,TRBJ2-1,CSAHRLADSYNEQFF,TGCAGTGCCCACCGTCTAGCGGACTCCTACAATGAGCAGTTCTTC
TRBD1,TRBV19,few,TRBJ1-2,CASSTGTEYGYTF,TGTGCCAGTAGTACCGGGACAGAATATGGCTACACCTTC
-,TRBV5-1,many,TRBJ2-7,CASSDSSNSYEQYF,TGCGCCAGCAGCGACAGCTCCAACTCCTACGAGCAGTACTTC
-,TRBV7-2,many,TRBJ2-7,CASSLGGRYEQYF,TGTGCCAGCAGCCTGGGGGGTCGCTACGAGCAGTACTTC
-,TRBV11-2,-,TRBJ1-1,CASRPIGGGEEAFF,TGTGCCAGCAGACCCATAGGGGGGGGCGAAGAAGCTTTCTTT
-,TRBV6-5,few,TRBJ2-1,CASSFGNFYNEQFF,TGTGCCAGCAGTTTCGGCAACTTCTACAATGAGCAGTTCTTC
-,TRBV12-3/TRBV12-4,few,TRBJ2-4,CASSSRDVAKNIQYF,TGTGCCAGCAGTTCCCGCGATGTGGCCAAAAACATTCAGTACTTC
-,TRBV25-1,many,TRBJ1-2,CASTDDYGYTF,TGTGCCAGCACCGATGATTACGGCTACACCTTC
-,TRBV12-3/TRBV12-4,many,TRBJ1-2,CASSPFRVREGYTF,TGTGCCAGCAGCCCTTTCAGGGTTAGGGAGGGCTACACCTTC
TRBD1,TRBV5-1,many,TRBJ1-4,CASSLDRGDPLKEKLFF,TGCGCCAGCAGCTTAGACAGGGGAGATCCCCTGAAGGAAAAACTGTTTTTT
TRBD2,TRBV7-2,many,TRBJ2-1,CASSSKLAGDTYNEQFF,TGTGCCAGCAGCTCAAAGCTAGCGGGGGACACCTACAATGAGCAGTTCTTC
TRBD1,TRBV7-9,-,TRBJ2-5,CASSLPRQGTQETQYF,TGTGCCAGCAGCTTACCGAGACAGGGGACACAAGAGACCCAGTACTTC
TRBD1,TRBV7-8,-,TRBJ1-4,CASSPLGGQGKYEKLFF,TGTGCCAGCAGCCCGTTAGGGGGACAGGGGAAGTATGAAAAACTGTTTTTT
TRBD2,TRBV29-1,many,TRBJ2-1,CSVAASGIQQFF,TGCAGCGTTGCGGCTAGCGGGATCCAGCAGTTCTTC
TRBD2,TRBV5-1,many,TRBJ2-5,CASSLISGRGRETQYF,TGCGCCAGCAGCTTGATATCCGGGAGGGGCCGAGAGACCCAGTACTTC
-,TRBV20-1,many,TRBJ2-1,CSAEEIAGGQGNEQFF,TGCAGTGCCGAGGAAATAGCGGGGGGACAGGGGAATGAGCAGTTCTTC
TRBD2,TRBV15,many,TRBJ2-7,CAFQGSGSNGEQYF,TGTGCCTTTCAGGGTAGCGGGAGTAACGGCGAGCAGTACTTC
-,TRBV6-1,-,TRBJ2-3,CASSPPSGHSTDTQYF,TGTGCCAGCAGTCCCCCGAGCGGCCACAGCACAGATACGCAGTATTTT
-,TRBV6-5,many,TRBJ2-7,CASSKTSYEQYF,TGTGCCAGCAGTAAGACTAGCTACGAGCAGTACTTC
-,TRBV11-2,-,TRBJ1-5,CASSPTVGAQPQHF,TGTGCCAGCAGCCCGACTGTGGGGGCTCAGCCCCAGCATTTT
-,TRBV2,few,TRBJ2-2,CASTIGYTGELFF,TGTGCCAGCACAATAGGGTACACCGGGGAGCTGTTTTTT
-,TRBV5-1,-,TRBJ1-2,CASSQGWGSAGYTF,TGCGCCAGCAGCCAGGGGTGGGGTTCGGCTGGCTACACCTTC
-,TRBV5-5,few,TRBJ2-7,CASSPGIQNSYEQYF,TGTGCCAGCAGCCCTGGAATACAGAACTCCTACGAGCAGTACTTC
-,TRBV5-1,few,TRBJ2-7,CASSLSAFRSYEQYF,TGCGCCAGCAGCTTAAGTGCTTTTCGCTCCTACGAGCAGTACTTC
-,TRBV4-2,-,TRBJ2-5,CASSQDRATGRETQYF,TGTGCCAGCAGCCAAGATCGTGCAACAGGGAGAGAGACCCAGTACTTC
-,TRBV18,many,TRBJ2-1,CASSWERVGANEQFF,TGTGCCAGCTCATGGGAACGAGTTGGGGCGAATGAGCAGTTCTTC